A selection of T cell receptor beta chains follows, all from one sample in a study of blood T cell repertoires in COVID-19. Libraries were prepared by immunoSEQ multiplex PCR; TCRdb keeps only in-frame clonotypes and omits some of them. The table records 200,000 to 250,000 clones, roughly four fifths of them present only once. Sequencing was done on a sample of PBMCs or T cells enriched from blood (not recorded which). The receptors originated from an older woman who had recovered from COVID-19. Each CDR3 is given without its conserved first and last residue. A D gene is named only where the DNA matches it firmly.

j_gene	len	d_gene	v_gene	CDR3aa
TRBJ2-3	13	TRBD2	TRBV7-2	ASSSWTSGADTQY
TRBJ1-4	9	NA	TRBV29-1	SVEKEPLRI
TRBJ1-4	14	NA	TRBV4-3	ASSQDRGLGVEKLF
TRBJ2-1	11	TRBD1	TRBV4-1	ASSQTGLYEQF
TRBJ2-3	12	NA	TRBV7-9	ASSLGALLYPQY
TRBJ2-7	10	NA	TRBV6-2/TRBV6-3	ASSPGTNEQY
TRBJ2-1	14	NA	TRBV15	ATSADFGLAANEQF
TRBJ2-1	13	NA	TRBV3-1/TRBV3-2	ASSQDRGSYNEQF
TRBJ2-2	12	TRBD2	TRBV9	ASSGIAGSGELF
TRBJ1-1	15	NA	TRBV5-3	ARPYRQAEPSNTEAF
TRBJ1-2	12	TRBD1	TRBV27	ASSSRQGDYGYT
TRBJ1-4	13	NA	TRBV11-2	ASSPLTGASEKLF
TRBJ2-3	14	NA	TRBV4-3	ASSQVLGGATDTQY
TRBJ2-1	13	TRBD2	TRBV18	ASSPASGRYNEQF
TRBJ1-3	14	NA	TRBV13	ASRFRTGFAGNTIY
TRBJ2-7	13	TRBD2	TRBV14	ASSRGMTGGNEQY
TRBJ2-3	12	NA	TRBV6-2/TRBV6-3	ASSYRASTDTQY
TRBJ2-1	14	NA	TRBV21-1	ASTPETPSSYNEQF
TRBJ2-1	13	NA	TRBV6-4	ASSEGRASINEQF
TRBJ2-7	15	TRBD2	TRBV4-2	ASSRGTNGGRAYEQY
TRBJ2-7	11	NA	TRBV12-3/TRBV12-4	ASSFGLSYEQY
TRBJ2-5	13	NA	TRBV3-1/TRBV3-2	ASSQDAGGGQTQY
TRBJ2-7	14	TRBD1	TRBV27	ASSSFDRDNSYEQY